One and the same sample provided the 9 T cell receptor beta chains below, sequenced in a study of cytomegalovirus exposure and HLA in healthy donors (TCRdb year 2017). The library was generated by the immunoSEQ multiplex PCR assay. Drawn from immuneACCESS, this table holds only the in-frame rearrangements with V and J called that TCRdb kept. Clones are partly lost; checked studies trace under half to an unresolved V gene and leave the rest unexplained. In all, the sample holds some 140,000 clones, and roughly 86% of those were seen once. Less than 2.5% of the sample rests with the top ten. Sequencing used PBMCs. The receptors originated from a human donor in good health.

J is TRBJ2-7 and V is TRBV4-1; D uncertain. The CDR3 covers 14 residues. Germline assignment: CDR1 MGHRA and CDR2 YSYEKL. V lost 1 base, J lost 3 bases, and 10 bases lay in between. CDR3 residues: CASSQVSVSYEQYF. The CDR3 DNA sequence: TGCGCCAGCAGCCAAGTGAGTGTGAGCTACGAGCAGTACTTC.

The sample holds many counts of this clone. The chain is built from TRBV9 and TRBJ1-6, with D hard to call. Trimming stripped 0 bases from V and 13 bases from J, with 8 bases between. CDR3 length: 12 amino acids. Germline values: CDR1 SGDLS, CDR2 YYNGEE. CDR3 bases: TGTGCCAGCAGCGTAGACACGGGGCCCCTCCACTTT. The encoded protein is CASSVDTGPLHF.

The chain uses TRBV20-1 and TRBJ2-7; the D is unclear. V lost 4 bases, J lost 6 bases, and 10 bases lay in between. There are 11 residues in the CDR3. Germline loops: CDR1 DFQATT, CDR2 SNEGSKA (reference sequence). The CDR3 sequence is CSAIFPGEQYF. CDR3 in DNA: TGCAGTGCTATTTTTCCAGGCGAGCAGTACTTC.

On this clone itself: A read error may produce the germline difference seen at one junction end. The V call is TRBV7-6, the J call TRBJ1-2; D is ambiguous. CDR3 size: 16 residues. Germline lookup yields CDR1 SGHVS and CDR2 FNYEAQ. The CDR3 DNA reads TGTGCCAGCAGCTTAGCGGCTATGATACGGGGTGACGGCTACACTTTC. Its protein product is CASSLAAMIRGDGYTF.

This clone was counted a single time. This chain links TRBV5-1 with TRBJ1-4, with unresolved D. V was trimmed by 0 bases and J by 4 bases, leaving 7 bases between them. Germline loops: CDR1 SGHRS, CDR2 YFSETQ. The CDR3 contains 14 residues. DNA of the CDR3: TGCGCCAGCAGCTTGGACAGCTATAATGAAAAACTGTTTTTT. Its protein product is CASSLDSYNEKLFF.

V is TRBV9 and J is TRBJ2-1, with a tentative D call TRBD2 (6 bases). The V end lost 0 bases, the J end lost 3 bases, and 10 bases lay between the germline ends. Germline V gene lookup returns CDR1 SGDLS and CDR2 YYNGEE. This CDR3 comprises 15 residues. Here the CDR3 reads CASSVDPGVYNEQFF. The CDR3 coding sequence is TGTGCCAGCAGCGTAGATCCGGGAGTCTACAATGAGCAGTTCTTC. Full variable domain (remainder filled in from reference TRBV9 and TRBJ2-1): DSGVTQTPKHLITATGQRVTLRCSPRSGDLSVYWYQQSLDQGLQFLIQYYNGEERAKGNILERFSAQQFPDLHSELNLSSLELGDSALYFCASSVDPGVYNEQFFGPGTRLTVL.

The CDR3 DNA reads TGTGCCAGCAGCAAAAGAGAGTTGGAAAAACTGTTTTTT. Its protein is CASSKRELEKLFF. The chain is built from TRBV6-5 and TRBJ1-4; D gene unclear. The germline V gene encodes CDR1 MNHEY and CDR2 SVGAGI. The CDR3 runs 13 residues. The germline V and J ends were trimmed by 6 bases and 8 bases, with 13 bases remaining between them.

The rearrangement links TRBV6-5 to TRBJ2-7; D might be TRBD1 (6 bases). The CDR3 runs to 14 residues. Germline CDR1 reads MNHEY; CDR2 reads SVGAGI. The V end lost 5 bases, the J end lost 1 base, and 12 bases lay between the germline ends. In nucleotides, the CDR3 is TGTGCCAGCAGTGTCTACAGGGCATCCTACGAGCAGTACTTC. It translates to CASSVYRASYEQYF.

The gene calls are TRBV2 and TRBJ2-7; D may be TRBD2 (5 bases). The germline V and J ends were trimmed by 5 bases and 5 bases, with 16 bases remaining between them. There are 14 residues in the CDR3. Germline V gene lookup returns CDR1 SNHLY and CDR2 FYNNEI. For the CDR3, the DNA is TGTGCCAGCAGTAAGAGGGTTACTTCAAACGAGCAGTACTTC. Encoded protein: CASSKRVTSNEQYF.